The source of this TCR beta chain is a study of blood T cells in healthy people across ages. Sample-barcoded 5' priming and a J-beta primer mix drove a second PCR of about 6 to 11 cycles. Via MiXCR, TCRdb re-called the 5' RACE reads, giving one row per CDR3 protein. The sample holds fewer than 950,000 distinct CDR3 sequences, 35% to 40% seen once. CDR3 length: 14 amino acids. Trimming cost V 5 bases and J 2 bases, with 10 bases left between them. Sequencing used blood. The chain carries TRBV12-3 or TRBV12-4 and TRBJ1-3, with D possibly matching TRBD1 (5 bases). The receptor was isolated from a young man in good health. The CDR3 region has the DNA TGTGCCAGCAGTGTCGGGGCCACTGGAAACACCATATATTTT. This encodes CASSVGATGNTIYF.